This TCR beta chain comes out of a study of a mutant IDH1 vaccine in newly diagnosed glioma (dated by TCRdb to the early 2020s). About the study as a whole: Across visits V03 through V10, patients got a total of eight vaccinations, given in weeks 1, 3, 5, 7, 11, 15, 19 and 23. Peripheral blood was drawn at six visits: V03 (baseline), V05, V07, V10, V12 and V13. In the chemotherapy-containing groups, vaccination started alongside temozolomide cycles, whereas in patients who had radiotherapy alone it started 4-6 weeks after radiotherapy. The approximately 29 treated patients were approximately 62% male and roughly 40% female, with a mean age of roughly 40 years. Prior to enrollment, standard therapy consisting of radiotherapy alone, temozolomide alone, or radiochemotherapy with temozolomide had been administered to patients, with the combination being received by most patients. For exploratory analyses, about 25 treated patients had longitudinal TCRB deep sequencing done wherever samples were available. Results the study describes overall, beyond this receptor: Selection of PBMC samples for TCRB deep sequencing was based on availability. Changes in the top peripheral T cell clonotypes picked up by TCRB sequencing did not appear to be linked to pseudoprogression. Immune responses induced by the vaccine were seen in around 93% of patients across multiple MHC alleles. It was noted by the authors that analyses of patient blood samples could not be reproduced owing to sample limitations.

Library method: the immunoSEQ multiplex PCR assay. Rearranged TCR beta chain sequences were amplified with the hsTCRB Kit following the manufacturer's protocol. TCRB libraries were sequenced on an Illumina MiSeq. The original pipeline was this. The kit vendor's proprietary platform handled demultiplexing, trimming and gene mapping. What TCRdb holds here is the immuneACCESS table cut down to in-frame rearrangements. Part of the clones is not present; checked against another copy, under half of the missing clones reflect an unresolved V gene, and the others are unexplained. V, J and clone size reflect that table, while D and trimming were determined from the DNA. The table for this sample lists about 52,000 clones; roughly 90% of them were counted only once. The ten largest account for under 2.5% of the sample. Including the terminal cysteine and phenylalanine, the CDR3 comprises 16 residues. The kept DNA is CDR3 alone, 48 bases in frame from the first base. Per the germline V gene, LGHNA is the CDR1 and YSLEER is the CDR2. V and J are truncated by 2 bases and 0 bases respectively, leaving an intervening sequence of 8 bases.

As regards this clone: Its specific antigen is unknown. No much larger clone is present one base from it, and per-base qualities are unavailable.

The label giving this sample's time point can be read as: week 11, during vaccination. Each vaccine dose, consisting of 300 ug of a 20-mer mutant IDH1 peptide in Montanide, was administered subcutaneously with topical imiquimod. Donors had newly diagnosed WHO grade 3 or 4 IDH1-mutant astrocytomas with loss of nuclear ATRX. The samples were drawn from NOA16, a multicentre, single-arm, open-label phase I trial in Germany that tested a mutant IDH1 peptide vaccine in humans for the first time. Genomic DNA for TCRB sequencing was extracted from EDTA blood using the DNeasy Blood and Tissue Kit. The chain is made from TRBV4-3 and TRBJ1-6; confidence is insufficient to name the D gene. Sequencing was performed on PBMCs, taken from a glioma patient whose treatment included an IDH1 peptide vaccine. The receptor was derived from a man aged 45 to 65 with glioma. Here is the DNA: TGCGCCAGCAGCCAACGGGGAAGCTCCTATAATTCACCCCTCCACTTT. The translation is CASSQRGSSYNSPLHF.